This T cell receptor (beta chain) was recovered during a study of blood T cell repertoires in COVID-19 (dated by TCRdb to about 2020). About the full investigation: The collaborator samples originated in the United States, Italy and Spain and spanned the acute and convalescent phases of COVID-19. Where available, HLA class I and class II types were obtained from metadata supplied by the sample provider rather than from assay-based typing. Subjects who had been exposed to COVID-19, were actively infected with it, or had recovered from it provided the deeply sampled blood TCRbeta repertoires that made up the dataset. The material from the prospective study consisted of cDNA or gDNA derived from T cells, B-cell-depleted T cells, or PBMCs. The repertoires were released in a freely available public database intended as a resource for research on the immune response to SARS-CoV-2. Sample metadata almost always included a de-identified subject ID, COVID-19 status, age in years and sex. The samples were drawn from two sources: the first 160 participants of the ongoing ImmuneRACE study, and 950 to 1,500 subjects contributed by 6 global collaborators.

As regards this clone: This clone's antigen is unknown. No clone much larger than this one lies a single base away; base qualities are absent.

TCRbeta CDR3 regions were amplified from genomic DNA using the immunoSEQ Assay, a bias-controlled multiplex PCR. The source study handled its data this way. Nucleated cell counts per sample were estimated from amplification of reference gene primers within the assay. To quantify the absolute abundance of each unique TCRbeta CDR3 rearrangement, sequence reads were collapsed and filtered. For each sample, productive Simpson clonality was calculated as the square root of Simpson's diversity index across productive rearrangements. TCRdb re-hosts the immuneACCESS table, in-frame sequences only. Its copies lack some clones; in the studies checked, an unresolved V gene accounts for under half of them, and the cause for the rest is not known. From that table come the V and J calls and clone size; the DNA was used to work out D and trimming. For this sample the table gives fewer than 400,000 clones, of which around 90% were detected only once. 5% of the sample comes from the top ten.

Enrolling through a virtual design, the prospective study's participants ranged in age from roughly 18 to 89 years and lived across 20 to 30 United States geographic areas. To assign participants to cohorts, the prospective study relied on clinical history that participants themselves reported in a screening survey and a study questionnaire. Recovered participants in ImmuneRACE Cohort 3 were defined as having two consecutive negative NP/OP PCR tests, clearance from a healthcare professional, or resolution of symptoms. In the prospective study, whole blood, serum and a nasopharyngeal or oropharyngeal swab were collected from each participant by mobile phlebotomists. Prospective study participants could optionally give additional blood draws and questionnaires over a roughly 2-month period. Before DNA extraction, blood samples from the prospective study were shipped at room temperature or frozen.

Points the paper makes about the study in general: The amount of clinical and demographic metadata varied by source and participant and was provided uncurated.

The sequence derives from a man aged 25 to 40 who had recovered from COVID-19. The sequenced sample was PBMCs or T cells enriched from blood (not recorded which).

The CDR3 region reads CASSARAGGATDTQYF. The nucleotide sequence reads TGTGCCAGCAGTGCTCGTGCGGGGGGGGCCACAGATACGCAGTATTTT. Recombination joined TRBV2 with TRBJ2-3, with 9 junctional bases fitting TRBD2. V has 4 bases trimmed and J has 2 bases trimmed; junction bases matching no gene number 7. As encoded in the germline V gene, CDR1 is SNHLY while CDR2 is FYNNEI. The CDR3 runs 16 residues from the cysteine to the phenylalanine. The CDR3 DNA has 48 bases and is translated from base 1.